This T cell receptor (beta chain) comes out of a study of cytomegalovirus exposure and HLA in healthy donors. Study-level findings and limits: Cytomegalovirus association was listed for 150 or so TCR beta chains.

Turning to this clone: Its antigen is as yet unknown.

The repertoire was sequenced with immunoSEQ multiplex PCR; TCRdb's copy has only in-frame clones and lacks some. This table holds around 300,000 clones, roughly 85% found once. The CDR3 is 13 amino acids. Trimming pared 0 bases from V and 5 bases from J, leaving 8 bases between. CDR1 is SGHNT and CDR2 is YYREEE in the germline V gene (reference sequence). This TCR was sampled from a woman aged 18-29 years in good health and CMV-seronegative. The chain employs TRBV5-4 and TRBJ2-5; unclear D gene. Sequenced input: PBMCs. The CDR3 here is CASSLERSETQYF. The CDR3 DNA reads TGTGCCAGCAGCTTGGAGAGAAGTGAGACCCAGTACTTC.